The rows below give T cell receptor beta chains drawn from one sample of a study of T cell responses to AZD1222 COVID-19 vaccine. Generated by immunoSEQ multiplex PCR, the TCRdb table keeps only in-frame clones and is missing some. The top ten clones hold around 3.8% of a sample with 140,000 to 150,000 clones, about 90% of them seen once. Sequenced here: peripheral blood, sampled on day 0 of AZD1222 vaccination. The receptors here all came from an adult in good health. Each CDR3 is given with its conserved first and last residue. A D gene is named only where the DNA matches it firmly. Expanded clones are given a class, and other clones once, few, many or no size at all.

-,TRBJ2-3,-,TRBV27,CASSTRQVTDTQYF,TGTGCCAGCAGTACGCGACAGGTCACAGATACGCAGTATTTT
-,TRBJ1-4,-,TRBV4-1,CASSQDTAFAPEKLFF,TGCGCCAGCAGCCAAGATACTGCCTTCGCTCCAGAAAAACTGTTTTTT
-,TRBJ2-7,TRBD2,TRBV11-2,CASSLGLAGREQYF,TGTGCCAGCAGCTTGGGGCTAGCGGGACGCGAGCAGTACTTC
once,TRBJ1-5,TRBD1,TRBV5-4,CASSSDRGQPQHF,TGTGCCAGCAGCTCCGACAGGGGTCAGCCCCAGCATTTT
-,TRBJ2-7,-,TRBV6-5,CASSLPGPDYEQYF,TGTGCCAGCAGTCTTCCAGGGCCTGACTACGAGCAGTACTTC
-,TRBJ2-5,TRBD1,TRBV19,CASSPGQFEETQYF,TGTGCCAGTAGTCCGGGACAGTTCGAAGAGACCCAGTACTTC
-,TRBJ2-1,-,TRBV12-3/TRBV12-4,CASSLATLNEQFF,TGTGCCAGCAGTTTAGCCACCCTCAATGAGCAGTTCTTC
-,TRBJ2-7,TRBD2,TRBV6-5,CASSITSGMDEQYF,TGTGCCAGCAGCATAACTAGCGGGATGGACGAGCAGTACTTC
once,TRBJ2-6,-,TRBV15,CATSRDLLVRAANSGANVLTF,TGTGCCACCAGCAGAGATTTACTCGTACGGGCTGCAAACTCTGGGGCCAACGTCCTGACTTTC
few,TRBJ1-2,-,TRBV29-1,CSVGQGLGYTF,TGCAGCGTGGGGCAGGGTCTTGGCTACACCTTC
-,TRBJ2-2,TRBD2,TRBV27,CASSLSGTSFTGELFF,TGTGCCAGCAGTTTATCCGGGACTAGTTTTACCGGGGAGCTGTTTTTT
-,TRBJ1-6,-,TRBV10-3,CATGTQSSYNSPLHF,TGTGCCACCGGGACCCAGAGCTCCTATAATTCACCCCTCCACTTT
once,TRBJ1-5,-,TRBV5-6,CASSLAFNQPQHF,TGTGCCAGCAGCTTGGCCTTCAATCAGCCCCAGCATTTT
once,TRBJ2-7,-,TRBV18,CASSPSERPLYEQYF,TGTGCCAGCTCACCAAGCGAGCGGCCCCTCTACGAGCAGTACTTC
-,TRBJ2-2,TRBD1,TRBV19,CASIHRQGTTGELFF,TGTGCCAGTATCCATAGACAGGGGACCACCGGGGAGCTATTTTTT